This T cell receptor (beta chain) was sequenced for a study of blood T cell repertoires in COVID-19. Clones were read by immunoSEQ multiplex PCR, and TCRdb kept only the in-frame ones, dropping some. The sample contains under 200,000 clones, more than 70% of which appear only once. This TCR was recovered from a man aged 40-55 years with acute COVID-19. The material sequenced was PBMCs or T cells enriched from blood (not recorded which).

The CDR3: CATRGRAPETQYF. As DNA, the CDR3 is TGTGCCACCCGCGGGAGGGCCCCTGAGACCCAGTACTTC. This chain connects TRBV24-1 to TRBJ2-5; 9 bases agree with TRBD2. Looked up from germline, CDR1 is KGHDR and CDR2 is SFDVKD. V lost 9 bases, J lost 5 bases, and 6 bases stayed unmatched. The CDR3 sequence is 13 residues long.